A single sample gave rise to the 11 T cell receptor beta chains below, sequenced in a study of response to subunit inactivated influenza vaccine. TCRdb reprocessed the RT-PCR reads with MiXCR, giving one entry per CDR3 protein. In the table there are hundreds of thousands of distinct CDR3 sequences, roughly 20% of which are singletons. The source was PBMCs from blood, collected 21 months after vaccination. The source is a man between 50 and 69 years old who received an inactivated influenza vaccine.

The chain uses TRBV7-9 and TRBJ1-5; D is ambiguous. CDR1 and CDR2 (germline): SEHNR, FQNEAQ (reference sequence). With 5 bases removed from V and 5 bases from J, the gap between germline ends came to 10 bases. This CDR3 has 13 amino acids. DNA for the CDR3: TGTGCCAGCAGCCTCAACCCAGATCAGCCCCAGCATTTT. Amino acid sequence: CASSLNPDQPQHF.

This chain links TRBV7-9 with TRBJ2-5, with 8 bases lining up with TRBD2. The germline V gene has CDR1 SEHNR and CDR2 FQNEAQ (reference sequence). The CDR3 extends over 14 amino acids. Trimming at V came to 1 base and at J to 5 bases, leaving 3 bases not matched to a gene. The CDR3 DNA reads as TGTGCCAGCAGCTTAGAGCGGGAGAGGGAGACCCAGTACTTC. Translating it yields CASSLERERETQYF.

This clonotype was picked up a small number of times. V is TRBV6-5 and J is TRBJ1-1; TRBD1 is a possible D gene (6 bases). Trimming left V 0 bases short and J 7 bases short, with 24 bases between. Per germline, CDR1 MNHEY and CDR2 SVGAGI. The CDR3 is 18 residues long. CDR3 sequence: CASSYSMRPGGRDGEAFF. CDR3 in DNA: TGTGCCAGCAGTTACTCGATGCGTCCCGGGGGCAGAGATGGTGAAGCTTTCTTT.

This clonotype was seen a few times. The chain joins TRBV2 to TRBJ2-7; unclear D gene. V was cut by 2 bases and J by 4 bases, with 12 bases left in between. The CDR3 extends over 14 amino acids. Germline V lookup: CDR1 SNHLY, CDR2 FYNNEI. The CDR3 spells CASSERYQSYEQYF. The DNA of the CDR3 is TGTGCCAGCAGTGAAAGATATCAGAGTTACGAGCAGTACTTC.

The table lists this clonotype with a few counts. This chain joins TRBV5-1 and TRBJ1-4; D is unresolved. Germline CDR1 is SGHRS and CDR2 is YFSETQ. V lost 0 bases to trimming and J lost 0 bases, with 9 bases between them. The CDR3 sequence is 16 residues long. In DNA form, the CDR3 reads TGCGCCAGCAGCTTGGGGCAGGTCTCAACTAATGAAAAACTGTTTTTT. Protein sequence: CASSLGQVSTNEKLFF.

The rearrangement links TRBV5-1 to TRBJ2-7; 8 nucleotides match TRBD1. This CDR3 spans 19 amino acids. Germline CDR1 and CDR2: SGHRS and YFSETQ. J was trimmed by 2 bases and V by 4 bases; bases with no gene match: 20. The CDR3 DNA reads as TGCGCCAGCAGCCTAACCATTCTCCTCCCGGACAGGGAGCCCTACGAGCAGTACTTC. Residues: CASSLTILLPDREPYEQYF.

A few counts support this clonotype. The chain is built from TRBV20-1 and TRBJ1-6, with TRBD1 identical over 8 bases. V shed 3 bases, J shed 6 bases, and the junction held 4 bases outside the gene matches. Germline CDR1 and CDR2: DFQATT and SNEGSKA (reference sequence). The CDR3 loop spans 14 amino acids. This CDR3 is CSASRTGRNSPLHF. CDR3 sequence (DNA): TGCAGTGCTAGCCGGACAGGGCGTAATTCACCCCTCCACTTT.

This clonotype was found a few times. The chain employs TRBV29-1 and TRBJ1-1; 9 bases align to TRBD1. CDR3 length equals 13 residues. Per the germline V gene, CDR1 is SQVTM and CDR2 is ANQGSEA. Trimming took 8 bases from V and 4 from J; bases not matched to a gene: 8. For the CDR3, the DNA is TGCAGCATTCGGGACAGGGTTGGCACTGAAGCTTTCTTT. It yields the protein CSIRDRVGTEAFF.

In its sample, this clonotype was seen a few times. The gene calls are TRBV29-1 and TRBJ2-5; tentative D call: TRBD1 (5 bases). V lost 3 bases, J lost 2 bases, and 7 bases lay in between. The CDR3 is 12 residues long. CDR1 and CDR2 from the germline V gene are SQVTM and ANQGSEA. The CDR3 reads CSVDDRQETQYF. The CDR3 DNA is TGCAGCGTTGACGACAGACAAGAGACCCAGTACTTC.

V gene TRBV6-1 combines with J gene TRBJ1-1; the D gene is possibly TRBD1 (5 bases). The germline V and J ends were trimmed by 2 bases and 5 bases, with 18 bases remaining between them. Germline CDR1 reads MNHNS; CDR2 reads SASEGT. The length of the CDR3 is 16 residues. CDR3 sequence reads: CASSETLGRGVTEAFF. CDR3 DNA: TGTGCCAGCAGTGAAACCCTCGGGAGGGGAGTTACTGAAGCTTTCTTT.

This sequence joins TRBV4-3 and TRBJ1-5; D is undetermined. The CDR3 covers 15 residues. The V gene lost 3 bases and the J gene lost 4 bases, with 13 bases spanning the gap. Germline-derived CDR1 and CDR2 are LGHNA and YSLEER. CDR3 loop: CASSQFVGGNQPQHF. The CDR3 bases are TGCGCCAGCAGCCAGTTTGTAGGCGGGAATCAGCCCCAGCATTTT.